Detailed here is one T cell receptor beta chain. All recovered Cohort 3 donors got two negative PCRs, got clearance, or saw symptom resolution. This sample stems from a study of blood T cell repertoires in COVID-19. As for the study in general: Specimens from acute and convalescent COVID-19 originated in the United States, Italy and Spain. PBMCs, B-cell-depleted T cells, or T cells were the source of the cDNA or gDNA that made up the material.

Methods used by the authors: It was from reference gene primer amplification that nucleated cell counts were estimated. Profiling relied on immunoSEQ multiplex PCR, and the TCRdb table lists in-frame clones only, not all of them. V and J calls and clone size are as listed in that table; D and trimming were resolved from the DNA. The sample has a few hundred thousand clones, 85% to 90% seen once. The CDR3 totals 11 residues. The V and J ends lost 6 bases and 12 bases respectively, with 12 bases between them. Per germline, CDR1 MDHEN and CDR2 SYDVKM. V is TRBV28 and J is TRBJ2-1; D not certain. This TCR was sampled from a woman aged 25 to 39 who had recovered from COVID-19. Material for sequencing was PBMCs or T cells enriched from blood (not recorded which). CDR3 sequence: CASSLTRVQFF. The CDR3, as DNA: TGTGCCAGCAGCCTGACCCGGGTGCAGTTCTTC.